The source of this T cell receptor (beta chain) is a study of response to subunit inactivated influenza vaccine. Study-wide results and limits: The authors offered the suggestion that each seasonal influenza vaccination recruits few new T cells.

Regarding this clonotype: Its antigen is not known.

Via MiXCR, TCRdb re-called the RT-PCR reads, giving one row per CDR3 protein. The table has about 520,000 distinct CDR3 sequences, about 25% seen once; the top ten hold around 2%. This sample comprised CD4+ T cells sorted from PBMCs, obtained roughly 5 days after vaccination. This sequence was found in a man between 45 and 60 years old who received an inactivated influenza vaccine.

CDR3 DNA: TGTGCCAGCAGCACGGGACAGGGTCTACGAGAGCAGTACTTC. Translation gives CASSTGQGLREQYF. The chain carries TRBV21-1 and TRBJ2-7; TRBD1, the table's D call, was not compared with the DNA. TRBV21-1 corresponds to a pseudogene. The CDR3 loop spans 14 amino acids.